The next 5 T cell receptor beta chains were all read from a single sample in a study of cytomegalovirus exposure and HLA in healthy donors. In the PCR, 60 Vbeta and 13 Jbeta primers were used. Using immunoSEQ multiplex PCR, the repertoire was profiled, and TCRdb retains in-frame clones only, with some absent. The table includes under 150,000 clones, roughly 75% detected once. The material sequenced was PBMCs. The receptors shown here come from a man aged 35-49 years in good health and CMV-seropositive.

V and J are TRBV11-3 and TRBJ2-7; no clear D. Trimming removed 5 bases from V and 2 bases from J, with 13 bases in between. Germline CDR1 SGHNT, CDR2 YENEEA. The CDR3 is 14 amino acids. The CDR3 sequence: CASSPVAGAYEQYF. The CDR3 nucleotides are TGTGCCAGCAGCCCAGTCGCAGGTGCCTACGAGCAGTACTTC.

This clone was seen a handful of times. The V and J genes are TRBV5-1 and TRBJ1-5; D ambiguous. Trimming left V 4 bases short and J 5 bases short, with 13 bases between. The CDR3 has 14 residues. CDR1 is SGHRS, CDR2 YFSETQ, per germline. In DNA form, the CDR3 reads TGCGCCAGCAGCACGACGGGGAGAGATCAGCCCCAGCATTTT. Residues: CASSTTGRDQPQHF.

The CDR3 loop is CASSPPGQGAYEQYF. The CDR3 DNA is TGTGCCAGCTCACCACCTGGACAGGGGGCCTACGAGCAGTACTTC. The gene calls are TRBV18 and TRBJ2-7; 10 bases align to TRBD1. The V and J ends lost 0 bases and 2 bases, in that order; junction bases with no gene match: 1. Germline V CDR1 and CDR2: KGHSH, LQKENI. The CDR3 sequence is 15 residues long. Drawing the rest from reference TRBV18 and TRBJ2-7, the complete variable domain is NAGVMQNPRHLVRRRGQEARLRCSPMKGHSHVYWYRQLPEEGLKFMVYLQKENIIDESGMPKERFSAEFPKEGPSILRIQQVVRGDSAAYFCASSPPGQGAYEQYFGPGTRLTVT.

CDR3 residues: CASSLGRGLGANVLTF. DNA of the CDR3: TGTGCCAGCAGTTTAGGCAGGGGGCTTGGGGCCAACGTCCTGACTTTC. This chain links TRBV27 with TRBJ2-6, with TRBD1 matching over 8 bases. The CDR3 is 16 residues long. The J segment lost 3 bases and the V segment lost 2 bases, leaving 3 bases of the junction unmatched. Per the germline V gene, CDR1 is MNHEY and CDR2 is SMNVEV (reference sequence).

This chain uses TRBV13 with TRBJ2-5; D might be TRBD2 (6 bases). This CDR3 has 14 residues. Trimming left V 2 bases short and J 5 bases short, with 12 bases between. Germline values: CDR1 PRHDT, CDR2 FYEKMQ (reference sequence). The CDR3 region has the DNA TGTGCCAGCAGCTTACGTCGGGCGGGGGAGACCCAGTACTTC. Protein product: CASSLRRAGETQYF.